These T cell receptor beta chains were read from a single sample in a study of T cell responses to AZD1222 COVID-19 vaccine. Some clones are missing from TCRdb's copy, which holds only in-frame ones; the method was immunoSEQ multiplex PCR. The table includes 95,000 to 110,000 clones, about nine tenths detected once. The sample was peripheral blood, taken on day 0 of AZD1222 vaccination. Receptor source: an adult in good health. Each CDR3 is given with its conserved first and last residue. D genes are given only for firm matches. A row's size may be missing; if present it is once, few, many or a size class.

d_call j_call clone_size v_call cdr3_nt cdr3_aa
TRBD1 TRBJ1-3 . TRBV5-4 TGTGCCAGCAGCTTACAACAGGGGGTCAAGGGAAACACCATATATTTT CASSLQQGVKGNTIYF
. TRBJ2-1 few TRBV30 TGTGCCTGGGGGGAATCCTCCTACAATGAGCAGTTCTTC CAWGESSYNEQFF
TRBD1 TRBJ1-1 few TRBV10-3 TGTGCCATCAGTTCCGGGACAGGGAGGACTGAAGCTTTCTTT CAISSGTGRTEAFF
. TRBJ1-5 . TRBV6-1 TGTGCCAGCAGTGAATTGGACCGTAGCAATCAGCCCCAGCATTTT CASSELDRSNQPQHF
. TRBJ2-7 . TRBV5-1 TGCGCCAGCAGCGGGGATGATTTCGGGGGCAACGAGCAGTACTTC CASSGDDFGGNEQYF
TRBD1 TRBJ1-1 . TRBV24-1 TGTGCCACCAGTGATCCGGGACAGGTTGAAGCTTTCTTT CATSDPGQVEAFF
TRBD1 TRBJ1-4 . TRBV9 TGTGCCAGCAGCGTAGGGGACAGAAATAATGAAAAACTGTTTTTT CASSVGDRNNEKLFF
. TRBJ2-1 . TRBV5-4 TGTGCCAGCAGGGCAGGGGTGGGCTCCTACAATGAGCAGTTCTTC CASRAGVGSYNEQFF
. TRBJ1-2 few TRBV9 TGTGCCAGCAGCGCGGGGACGGCTACGCTTGGCTACACCTTC CASSAGTATLGYTF
TRBD2 TRBJ2-7 . TRBV9 TGTGCCAGCAGCGTAAGAGCGGGGTCCTACGAGCAGTACTTC CASSVRAGSYEQYF
. TRBJ1-5 . TRBV6-5 TGTGCCAGCACTGGGGAGAGCAATCAGCCCCAGCATTTT CASTGESNQPQHF
TRBD2 TRBJ2-2 . TRBV9 TGTGCCAGCAGCCTCTGGAGCGGGATCGTCACCGGGGAGCTGTTTTTT CASSLWSGIVTGELFF
. TRBJ1-2 few TRBV5-5 TGTGCCAGCAGCTTGAACAGATTCTCTAACTATGGCTACACCTTC CASSLNRFSNYGYTF
TRBD1 TRBJ1-1 . TRBV5-4 TGTGCCAGCAGCCGACAAGGGGGCAACACTGAAGCTTTCTTT CASSRQGGNTEAFF
. TRBJ1-2 . TRBV21-1 TGTGCCAGCAGCCCTAAAACGGTACAGGAGCCCTCTGGCTATGGCTACACCTTC CASSPKTVQEPSGYGYTF
. TRBJ1-1 . TRBV19 TGTGCCAGTAGTATGGTTTCGGGGGTTCCTGAAGCTTTCTTT CASSMVSGVPEAFF
. TRBJ1-1 . TRBV7-3 TGTGCCAGCAGCTTAAGGAGTCAGGACACTGAAGCTTTCTTT CASSLRSQDTEAFF
TRBD1 TRBJ1-2 . TRBV7-2 TGTGCCAGCAGCTCCGGGACAGGGAACTATGGCTACACCTTC CASSSGTGNYGYTF
TRBD1 TRBJ2-3 . TRBV7-9 TGTGCCAGCAGCACCCGGGACAGGGTCAGTCCGCAGTATTTT CASSTRDRVSPQYF
. TRBJ1-5 . TRBV3-1/TRBV3-2 TGTGCCAGCAGCCAAGATATGGGGGCTCAGCCCCAGCATTTT CASSQDMGAQPQHF
. TRBJ1-2 . TRBV7-2 TGTGCCAGCAGCCCCCTGGCGGGAGGCGGCTACACCTTC CASSPLAGGGYTF
. TRBJ1-6 . TRBV12-3/TRBV12-4 TGTGCCAGCACCCGAGGTCCCTCACCCCTCCACTTT CASTRGPSPLHF
TRBD1 TRBJ1-1 . TRBV27 TGTGCCAGCAGTTTTGGGGACAGGGGAACTGAAGCTTTCTTT CASSFGDRGTEAFF
. TRBJ1-5 . TRBV7-3 TGTGCCAGCAGCCCATCTGGGGGCAATCAGCCCCAGCATTTT CASSPSGGNQPQHF
TRBD1 TRBJ1-4 few TRBV10-3 TGTGCCATCAGTGAGACGCTGGGACAGCCTAATGAAAAACTGTTTTTT CAISETLGQPNEKLFF
. TRBJ1-3 . TRBV30 TGTGCCTGGAGTGTATCAAGTGACACCATATATTTT CAWSVSSDTIYF
. TRBJ1-2 . TRBV7-2 TGTGCCAGCAGCCGGTCGATCTCAGGTGATGGCTACACCTTC CASSRSISGDGYTF
. TRBJ2-3 . TRBV7-9 TGTGCCAGCAGCTGGGACACAGACACAGATACGCAGTATTTT CASSWDTDTDTQYF
. TRBJ1-2 few TRBV29-1 TGCAGCGTTGAAGAAAGGGGCAGCGATGGCTACACCTTC CSVEERGSDGYTF
TRBD1 TRBJ2-7 . TRBV6-5 TGTGCCAGCAGTAAATGGGACAGATCCTCCTACGAGCAGTACTTC CASSKWDRSSYEQYF
. TRBJ2-1 . TRBV11-3 TGTGCCAGCAGCTTAAGGGGAGTCAATGAGCAGTTCTTC CASSLRGVNEQFF
TRBD1 TRBJ2-7 . TRBV19 TGTGCCAGTAGGACAGGGGGCTCCTACGAGCAGTACTTC CASRTGGSYEQYF
TRBD1 TRBJ2-7 . TRBV7-9 TGTGCCAGCAGTCCCCCTCAGGGGGAACCCTACGAGCAGTACTTC CASSPPQGEPYEQYF
. TRBJ1-2 once TRBV15 TGTGCCACCAGCAGAGATCCGGGATCCATAACCTATGGCTACACCTTC CATSRDPGSITYGYTF
TRBD2 TRBJ2-3 . TRBV6-4 TGTGCCAGCAGCGATCAAAGCGGGGGGGCCGCAGATACGCAGTATTTT CASSDQSGGAADTQYF
. TRBJ2-1 . TRBV10-3 TGTGCCATCAGTCCTTTAGCGTACAATGAGCAGTTCTTC CAISPLAYNEQFF
. TRBJ1-2 . TRBV18 TGTGCCAGCTCACCACGTTCTGGCTACACCTTC CASSPRSGYTF
. TRBJ1-1 . TRBV7-9 TGTGCCAGCAGCCCTCCCTCGAACACTGAAGCTTTCTTT CASSPPSNTEAFF
TRBD1 TRBJ1-4 . TRBV15 TGTGCCACCAGGGACAGGGGTCACGAAGGTGAAAAACTGTTTTTT CATRDRGHEGEKLFF
TRBD1 TRBJ1-3 . TRBV13 TGTGCCAGCAGCTTAGGCCTAAGGGGGCGTTCCGGAAACACCATATATTTT CASSLGLRGRSGNTIYF
TRBD2 TRBJ2-3 . TRBV5-1 TGCGCCAGCAGCTTAGCCAAGGCTAGCGGGAAAGATACGCAGTATTTT CASSLAKASGKDTQYF
. TRBJ1-2 once TRBV6-5 TGTGCCAGCAGTTACGAGGGACCGAACTATGGCTACACCTTC CASSYEGPNYGYTF
. TRBJ1-6 . TRBV28 TGTGCCAGCAGTTTAATAGGGGTAGGGTCACCCCTCCACTTT CASSLIGVGSPLHF
TRBD1 TRBJ2-5 . TRBV5-1 TGCGCCAGCAGCCAAACAGGGGTTGGGACCCAGTACTTC CASSQTGVGTQYF
TRBD1 TRBJ1-3 . TRBV7-9 TGTGCCAGCAGCTCCCCGCAGGGGGCTGGAAACACCATATATTTT CASSSPQGAGNTIYF
TRBD2 TRBJ2-7 . TRBV28 TGTGCCAGCAGCCGAACAGGACTAGCGGGAGGGTACGCGCAGTACTTC CASSRTGLAGGYAQYF
. TRBJ1-2 few TRBV29-1 TGCAGCGTTGAAAAGTATAGGGGTGACTATGGCTACACCTTC CSVEKYRGDYGYTF